This TCR beta chain was obtained from a study of blood T cell repertoires in COVID-19. Across the whole study: PBMCs, B-cell-depleted T cells, or T cells provided the cDNA or gDNA that made up the material.

This CDR3 has 13 residues. The germline V and J ends were trimmed by 3 bases and 8 bases, with 13 bases remaining between them. From germline, CDR1 is SGHAT and CDR2 FQNNGV. Authors' processing steps: Reference gene primers were amplified, and this amplification served to estimate nucleated cell counts. TCRdb's table, derived via immunoSEQ multiplex PCR, lists solely in-frame clones and lacks some. The V and J calls and clone size are taken from that table; D and trimming were inferred from the DNA. The repertoire holds about 210,000 clones, 80% to 90% seen once, with 8.2% in the top ten. The receptor comes from a woman between 45 and 65 years old with acute or convalescent COVID-19. Sequences were obtained from peripheral blood. The chain carries TRBV11-2 and TRBJ1-2, with D unclear. The CDR3 region has the DNA TGTGCCAGCAGCTTTCAGAGTTCTAGGGGCTACACCTTC. Its protein is CASSFQSSRGYTF.